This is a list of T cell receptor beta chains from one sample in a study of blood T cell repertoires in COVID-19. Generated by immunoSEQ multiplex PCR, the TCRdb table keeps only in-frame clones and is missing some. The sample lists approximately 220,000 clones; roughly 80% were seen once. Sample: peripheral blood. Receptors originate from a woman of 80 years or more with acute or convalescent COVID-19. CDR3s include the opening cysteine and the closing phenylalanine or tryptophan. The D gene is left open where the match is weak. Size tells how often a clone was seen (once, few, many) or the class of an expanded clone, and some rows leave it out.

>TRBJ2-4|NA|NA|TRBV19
TGTGCCAGTAAAGGGTTGGGGGCTTTCAAAAACATTCAGTACTTC
CASKGLGAFKNIQYF
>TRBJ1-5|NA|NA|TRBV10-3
TGTGCCATCAGTGAGTCCCGGGCAGGGCCTGGAGGGAATCAGCCCCAGCATTTT
CAISESRAGPGGNQPQHF
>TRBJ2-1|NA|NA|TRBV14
TGTGCCAGCAGCCAAGAGATACTAGATATGGATGAGCAGTTCTTC
CASSQEILDMDEQFF
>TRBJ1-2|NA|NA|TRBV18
TGTGCCAGCTCACCTGCCTCAGGCTCCCCCGTTGGCTACACCTTC
CASSPASGSPVGYTF
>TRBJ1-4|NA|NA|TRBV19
TGTGCCAGTAGTATGGAGCAGTATAATGAAAAACTGTTTTTT
CASSMEQYNEKLFF
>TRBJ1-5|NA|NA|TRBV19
TGTGCCAGTAGTGGGTCGGGGGGAGATCAGCCCCAGCATTTT
CASSGSGGDQPQHF
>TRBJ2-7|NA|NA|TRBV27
TGTGCCAGCAGTTTAGGGCAGGGGAGAACCGAGCAGTACTTC
CASSLGQGRTEQYF
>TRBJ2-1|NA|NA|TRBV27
TGTGCCAGCAGTTCTCTAGGCGACAGGAGAGATGAGCAGTTCTTC
CASSSLGDRRDEQFF
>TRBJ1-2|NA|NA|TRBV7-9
TGTGCCAGCATCGGCGGGGGCGGCTATGGCTACACCTTC
CASIGGGGYGYTF
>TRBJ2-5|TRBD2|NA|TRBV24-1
TGTGCCACCCGGGCCGGGACTAGCGTTGTAGAGACCCAGTACTTC
CATRAGTSVVETQYF
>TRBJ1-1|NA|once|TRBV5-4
TGTGCCAGCAGCTTGGCCAGGGATCGTGAAGCTTTCTTT
CASSLARDREAFF
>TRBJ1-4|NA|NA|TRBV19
TGTGCCAGTAGGGCTCGGGGGGAAAAACTGTTTTTT
CASRARGEKLFF
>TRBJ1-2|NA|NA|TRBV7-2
TGTGCCAGCAGCCCCAATGGGGCAGCTAACTATGGCTACACCTTC
CASSPNGAANYGYTF
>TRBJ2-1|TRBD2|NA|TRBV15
TGTGCCACCAGCAGAGATCTAGCCCACGGACTAGCGGGAGACAATGAGCAGTTCTTC
CATSRDLAHGLAGDNEQFF
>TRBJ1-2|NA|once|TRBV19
TGTGCCAGTAAGGACAGTCAAGCTAACTATGGCTACACCTTC
CASKDSQANYGYTF
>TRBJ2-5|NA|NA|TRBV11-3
TGTGCCAGCAGCTTAGATATACAGCAAGAGACCCAGTACTTC
CASSLDIQQETQYF
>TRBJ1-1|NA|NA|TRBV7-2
TGTGCCAGCAGCTCTCGGAGCTCTGAAGCTTTCTTT
CASSSRSSEAFF
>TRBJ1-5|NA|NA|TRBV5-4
TGTGCCAGCAGCTTGGCGCCGGGATCCGATCAGCCCCAGCATTTT
CASSLAPGSDQPQHF
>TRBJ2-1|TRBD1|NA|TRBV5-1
TGCGCCAGCAGTCTTTCGGGACAGGGTCACAATGAGCAGTTCTTC
CASSLSGQGHNEQFF
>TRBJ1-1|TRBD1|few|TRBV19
TGTGCCAGTAGCCCCCTCCGGGACAGGCGGGGGACTGAAGCTTTCTTT
CASSPLRDRRGTEAFF
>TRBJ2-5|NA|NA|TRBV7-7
TGTGCTAGCAGCCTTCACCCGGGGGATCGAGAGACCCAGTACTTC
CASSLHPGDRETQYF
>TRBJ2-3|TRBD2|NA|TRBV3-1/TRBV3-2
TGTGCCAGCAGCCCCGGGACTAGCGGGAGAAATACGCAGTATTTT
CASSPGTSGRNTQYF
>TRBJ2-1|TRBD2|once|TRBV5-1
TGCGCCAGCAGCCACGGACTAGCGGGAGGGCTTAACAATGAGCAGTTCTTC
CASSHGLAGGLNNEQFF
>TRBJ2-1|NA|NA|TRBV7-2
TGTGCCAGCAGCCCCCTCCTGACTAGCAATGAGCAGTTCTTC
CASSPLLTSNEQFF
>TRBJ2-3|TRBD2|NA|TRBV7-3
TGTGCCAGCAGCGACGCGGGGGGCACAGATACGCAGTATTTT
CASSDAGGTDTQYF
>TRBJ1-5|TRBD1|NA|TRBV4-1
TGCGCCAGCAGCCGCGGGACAGGGGGCGAACAGCCCCAGCATTTT
CASSRGTGGEQPQHF
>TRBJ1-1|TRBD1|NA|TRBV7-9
TGTGCCAGCAGCCCGTCCCGGGACAGGAACACTGAAGCTTTCTTT
CASSPSRDRNTEAFF
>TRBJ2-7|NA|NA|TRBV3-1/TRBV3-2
TGTGCCAGCAGCCAGGGCGGGGTTGTGCAGTACTTC
CASSQGGVVQYF
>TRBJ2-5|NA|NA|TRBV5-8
TGTGCCAGCAGCTTGTCTGGCGGGGTCCAAGAGACCCAGTACTTC
CASSLSGGVQETQYF
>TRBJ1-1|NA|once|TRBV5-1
TGCGCCAGCAGGCCGGGGGTGAACACTGAAGCTTTCTTT
CASRPGVNTEAFF
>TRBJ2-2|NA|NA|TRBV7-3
TGTGCCAGCAGCTTAGTATCCAGCGTTAACACCGGGGAGCTGTTTTTT
CASSLVSSVNTGELFF
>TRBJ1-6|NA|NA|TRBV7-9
TGTGCCAGCAGCTTAGGTGCAGGCTACAATTCACCCCTCCACTTT
CASSLGAGYNSPLHF
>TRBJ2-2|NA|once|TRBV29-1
TGCAGCGTTGACGGGGTGTACACCGGGGAGCTGTTTTTT
CSVDGVYTGELFF
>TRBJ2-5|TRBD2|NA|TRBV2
TGTGCCAGCAGGGACCGGGACTACCCAATTGCGGGGCAAGAGACCCAGTACTTC
CASRDRDYPIAGQETQYF
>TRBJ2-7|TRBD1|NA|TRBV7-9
TGTGCCAGCAGGACGGGACAGCAGCCCTACGAGCAGTACTTC
CASRTGQQPYEQYF
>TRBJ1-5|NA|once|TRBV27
TGTGCCAGCAGAGTGGGAGTTGGACAGCCCCAGCATTTT
CASRVGVGQPQHF
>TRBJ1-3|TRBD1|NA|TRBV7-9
TGTGCCAGCAGCCCACTGGGACAGGTCGGGCACACCATATATTTT
CASSPLGQVGHTIYF
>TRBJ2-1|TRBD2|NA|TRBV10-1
TGCGCCAGCAGCGGGGGACTAGCGGGAGGTTCATGGAACAATGAGCAGTTCTTC
CASSGGLAGGSWNNEQFF
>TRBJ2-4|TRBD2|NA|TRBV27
TGTGCCAGCACCAACCCCCGCGGGGGGGTTGACATTCAGTACTTC
CASTNPRGGVDIQYF
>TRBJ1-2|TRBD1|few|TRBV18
TGTGCCAGCTCGCCGGACAGGGCCAACTATGGCTACACCTTC
CASSPDRANYGYTF
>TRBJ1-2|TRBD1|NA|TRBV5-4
TGTGCCAGCAGCTCGGGACAGGGGGTCGGTGGCTACACCTTC
CASSSGQGVGGYTF
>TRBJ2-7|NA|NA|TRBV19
TGTGCCAGTAGTATTCGAGACAGTGGATTTTACTACGAGCAGTACTTC
CASSIRDSGFYYEQYF